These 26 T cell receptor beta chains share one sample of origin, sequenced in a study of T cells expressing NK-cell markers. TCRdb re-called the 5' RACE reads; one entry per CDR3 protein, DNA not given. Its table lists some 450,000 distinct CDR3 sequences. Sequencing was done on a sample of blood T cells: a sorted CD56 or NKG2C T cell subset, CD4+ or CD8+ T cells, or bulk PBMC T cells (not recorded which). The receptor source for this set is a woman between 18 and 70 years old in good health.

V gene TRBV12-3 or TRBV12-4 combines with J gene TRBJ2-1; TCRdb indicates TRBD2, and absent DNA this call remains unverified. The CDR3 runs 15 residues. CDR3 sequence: CASSLIGLSHNEQFF.

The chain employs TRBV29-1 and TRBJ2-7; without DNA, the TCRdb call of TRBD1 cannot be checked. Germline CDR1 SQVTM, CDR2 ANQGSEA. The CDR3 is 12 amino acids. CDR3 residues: CSGQGFRGEQYF.

CDR3 amino acids: CASRSSGLTYNEQFF. The chain uses TRBV7-8 and TRBJ2-1; TCRdb returns TRBD2, unconfirmable since there is no DNA. From germline, CDR1 is SGHVS and CDR2 FQNEAQ. This CDR3 has 15 amino acids.

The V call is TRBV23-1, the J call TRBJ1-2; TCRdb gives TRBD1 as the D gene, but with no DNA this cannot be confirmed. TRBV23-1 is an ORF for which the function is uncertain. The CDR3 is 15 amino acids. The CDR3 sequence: CASSLGQTKGNGYTF.

This CDR3 reads CASSRPGHPGNEQFF. This sequence joins TRBV11-1 and TRBJ2-1; TCRdb reports TRBD1, a call that lacks DNA to check it against. The germline gives CDR1 SGHAT, CDR2 FQDESV (reference sequence). CDR3 length equals 15 residues.

The CDR3 loop is CASSPRTGGDTEAFF. The J gene is TRBJ1-1, the V gene TRBV12-3 or TRBV12-4; the TRBD1 assignment by TCRdb is unverifiable without DNA. CDR3 length: 15 amino acids.

CDR3 amino acids: CAISAWGGARNYGYTF. V and J are TRBV10-3 and TRBJ1-2; TCRdb proposes TRBD1, but this gene call is untestable without DNA. This CDR3 spans 16 amino acids. Per germline, CDR1 ENHRY and CDR2 SYGVKD.

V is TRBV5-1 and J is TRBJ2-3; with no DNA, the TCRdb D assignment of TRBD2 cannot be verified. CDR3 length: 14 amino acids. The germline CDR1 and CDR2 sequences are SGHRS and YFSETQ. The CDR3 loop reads CASVPGLLTDTQYF.

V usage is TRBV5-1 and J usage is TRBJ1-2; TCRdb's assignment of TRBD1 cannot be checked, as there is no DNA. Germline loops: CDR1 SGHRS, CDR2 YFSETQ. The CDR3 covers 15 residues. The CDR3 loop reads CASSLRQASGYGYTF.

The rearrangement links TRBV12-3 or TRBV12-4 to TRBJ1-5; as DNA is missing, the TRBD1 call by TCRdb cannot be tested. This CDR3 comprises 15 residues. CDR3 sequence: CASRLTGGAPGPQHF.

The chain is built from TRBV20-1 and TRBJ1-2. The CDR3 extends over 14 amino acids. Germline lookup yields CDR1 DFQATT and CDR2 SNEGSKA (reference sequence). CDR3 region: CSARKKGAEYGYTF.

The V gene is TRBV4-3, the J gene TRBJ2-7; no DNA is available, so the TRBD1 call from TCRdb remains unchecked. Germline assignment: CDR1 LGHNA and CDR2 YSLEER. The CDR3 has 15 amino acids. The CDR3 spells CASSQVPGSSYEQYF.

The CDR3 sequence: CSVGPGLRAFF. The V call is TRBV29-1, the J call TRBJ1-1. CDR1 is SQVTM, CDR2 ANQGSEA, per germline. The CDR3 has 11 amino acids.

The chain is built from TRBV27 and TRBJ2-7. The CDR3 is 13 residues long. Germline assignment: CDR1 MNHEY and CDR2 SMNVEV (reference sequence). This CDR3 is CASSLSVQYEQYF.

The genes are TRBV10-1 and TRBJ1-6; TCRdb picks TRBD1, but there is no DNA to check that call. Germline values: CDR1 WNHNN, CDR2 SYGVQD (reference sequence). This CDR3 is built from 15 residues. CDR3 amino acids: CASSGGTEYNSPLHF.

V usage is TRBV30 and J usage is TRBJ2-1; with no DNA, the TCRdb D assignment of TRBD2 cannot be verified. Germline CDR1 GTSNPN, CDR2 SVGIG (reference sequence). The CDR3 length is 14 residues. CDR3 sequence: CAWSVQGPGNEQFF. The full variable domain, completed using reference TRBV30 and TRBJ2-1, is SQTIHQWPATLVQPVGSPLSLECTVEGTSNPNLYWYRQAAGRGLQLLFYSVGIGQISSEVPQNLSASRPQDRQFILSSKKLLLSDSGFYLCAWSVQGPGNEQFFGPGTRLTVL.

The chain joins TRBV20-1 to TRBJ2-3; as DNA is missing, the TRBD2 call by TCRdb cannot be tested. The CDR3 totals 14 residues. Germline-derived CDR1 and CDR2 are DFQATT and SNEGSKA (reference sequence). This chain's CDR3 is CSASGAGSTDTQYF.

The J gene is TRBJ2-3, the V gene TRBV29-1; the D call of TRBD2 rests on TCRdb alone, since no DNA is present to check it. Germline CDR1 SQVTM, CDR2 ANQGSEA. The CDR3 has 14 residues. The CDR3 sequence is CSVEGAEGTDTQYF.

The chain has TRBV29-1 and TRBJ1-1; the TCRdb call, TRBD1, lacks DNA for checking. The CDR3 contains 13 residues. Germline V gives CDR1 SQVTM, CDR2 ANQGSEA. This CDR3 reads CSVGGGRGTEAFF. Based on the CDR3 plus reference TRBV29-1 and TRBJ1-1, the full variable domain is SAVISQKPSRDICQRGTSLTIQCQVDSQVTMMFWYRQQPGQSLTLIATANQGSEATYESGFVIDKFPISRPNLTFSTLTVSNMSPEDSSIYLCSVGGGRGTEAFFGQGTRLTVV.

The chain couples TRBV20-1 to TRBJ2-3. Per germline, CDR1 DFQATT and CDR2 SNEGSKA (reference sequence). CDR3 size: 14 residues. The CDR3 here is CSARDLKSGDTQYF.

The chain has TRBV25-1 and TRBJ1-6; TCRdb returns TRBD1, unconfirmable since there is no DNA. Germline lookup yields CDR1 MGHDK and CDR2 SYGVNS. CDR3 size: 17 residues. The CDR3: CASSEFAHPRGLSPLHF. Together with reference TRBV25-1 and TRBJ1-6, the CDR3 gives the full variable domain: EADIYQTPRYLVIGTGKKITLECSQTMGHDKMYWYQQDPGMELHLIHYSYGVNSTEKGDLSSESTVSRIRTEHFPLTLESARPSHTSQYLCASSEFAHPRGLSPLHFGNGTRLTVT.

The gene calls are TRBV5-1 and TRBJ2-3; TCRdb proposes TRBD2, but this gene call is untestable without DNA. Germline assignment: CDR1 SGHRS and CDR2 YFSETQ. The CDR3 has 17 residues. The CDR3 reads CASSGSWTSGGIDTQYF.

The CDR3 reads CASSFGLAGPREQYF. This chain uses TRBV12-3 or TRBV12-4 with TRBJ2-7; TCRdb selects TRBD1, and the lack of DNA leaves this call unchecked. The CDR3 runs to 15 residues.

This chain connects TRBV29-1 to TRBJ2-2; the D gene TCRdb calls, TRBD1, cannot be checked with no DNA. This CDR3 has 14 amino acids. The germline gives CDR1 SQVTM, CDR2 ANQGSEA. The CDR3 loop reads CSVTPGSDTGELFF.

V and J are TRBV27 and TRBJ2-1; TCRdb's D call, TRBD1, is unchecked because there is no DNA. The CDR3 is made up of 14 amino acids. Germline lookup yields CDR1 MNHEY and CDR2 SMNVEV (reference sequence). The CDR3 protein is CASGAGAFYNEQFF.

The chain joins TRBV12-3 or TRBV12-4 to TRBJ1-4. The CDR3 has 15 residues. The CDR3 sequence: CASSFPLSTNEKLFF.